The next 28 T cell receptor beta chains were all read from a single sample in a study of T cells in Graves' hyperthyroidism and ophthalmopathy. Amplification yielded TCR beta CDR3 regions, with RNA transcripts as the source. The HTBI primer set was used in a first-round RT-PCR of the TCR CDR3. One entry per CDR3 protein results from TCRdb running MiXCR on the multiplex PCR reads. This sample has 200,000 to 300,000 distinct CDR3 sequences, with about a sixth found just once. Sequencing input: blood. These receptors were obtained from a woman younger than 35 with Graves' ophthalmopathy.

This clonotype occurred many times. The chain is built from TRBV13 and TRBJ2-5, with a tentative D call TRBD1 (6 bases). CDR3 length equals 15 residues. Between the trimmed V and J ends, which lost 5 bases and 2 bases, there was a span of 15 bases. Germline V gene lookup returns CDR1 PRHDT and CDR2 FYEKMQ (reference sequence). The CDR3 is CASSPWGQIQETQYF. The CDR3 DNA sequence: TGTGCCAGCAGCCCCTGGGGGCAGATACAAGAGACCCAGTACTTC. Looking up the rest from reference TRBV13 and TRBJ2-5 gives the full variable domain: AAGVIQSPRHLIKEKRETATLKCYPIPRHDTVYWYQQGPGQDPQFLISFYEKMQSDKGSIPDRFSAQQFSDYHSELNMSSLELGDSALYFCASSPWGQIQETQYFGPGTRLLVL.

This clonotype was observed many times. The chain couples TRBV6-1 to TRBJ1-1; a weak D match, TRBD1 (5 bases). The CDR3 has 13 residues. CDR1 and CDR2 from the germline V gene are MNHNS and SASEGT. V lost 10 bases and J 1 base, leaving 13 bases between the germline ends. CDR3 sequence reads: CATQDGQNTEAFF. The CDR3 region has the DNA TGTGCCACGCAGGACGGACAGAACACTGAAGCTTTCTTT.

Points on this clonotype: The junction departs from the called germline gene at one end, perhaps through a read error. CDR3 protein: CAFSGLPSTGGSYNEQFF. The DNA of the CDR3 is TGTGCCTTCAGTGGCCTTCCCTCAACGGGGGGCTCCTACAATGAGCAGTTCTTC. The gene calls are TRBV10-3 and TRBJ2-1; 7 nucleotides match TRBD2. The CDR3 has 18 amino acids. CDR1 ENHRY and CDR2 SYGVKD come from the germline V gene.

This clonotype was seen ten or more times. V is TRBV4-1 and J is TRBJ2-7; TRBD2 matches at 10 bases. The CDR3 runs to 16 residues. Germline V lookup: CDR1 MGHRA, CDR2 YSYEKL. Trimming removed 3 bases from V and 1 base from J; junction bases left unmatched: 6. This CDR3 is CASSHPPSGSSYEQYF. As DNA, the CDR3 is TGCGCCAGCAGCCACCCTCCTAGCGGGAGTTCCTACGAGCAGTACTTC.

The chain combines TRBV5-8 with TRBJ2-7, with D maybe TRBD2 (5 bases). Trimming took 7 bases from V and 1 from J, leaving 9 bases between them. Germline V gene data show CDR1 as SGHTS and CDR2 as YDEGEE. The CDR3 has 12 amino acids. The DNA of the CDR3 is TGTGCCAGCGAGCAGCGGTCCTACGAGCAGTACTTC. Protein product: CASEQRSYEQYF.

This clonotype was seen many times. This sequence joins TRBV7-9 and TRBJ1-6, with D possibly TRBD1 on 6 matching bases. This CDR3 is built from 16 residues. V lost 1 base and J lost 5, with 12 bases in between. The germline gives CDR1 SEHNR, CDR2 FQNEAQ (reference sequence). The CDR3 reads CASSLGYRADNSPLHF. Here the CDR3 DNA reads TGTGCCAGCAGCTTAGGGTACAGGGCCGATAATTCACCCCTCCACTTT.

At least ten counts were recorded for this clonotype. This sequence joins TRBV28 and TRBJ2-5; D perhaps matches TRBD2 (5 bases). Trimming shortened V by 6 bases and J by 7 bases, and 9 bases separated the two germline ends. This CDR3 region has 11 residues. Germline V lookup: CDR1 MDHEN, CDR2 SYDVKM. The CDR3 here is CASSVRGTQYF. The CDR3 DNA is TGTGCCAGCAGCGTACGGGGGACCCAGTACTTC. The full variable domain, with the rest looked up from reference TRBV28 and TRBJ2-5, is DVKVTQSSRYLVKRTGEKVFLECVQDMDHENMFWYRQDPGLGLRLIYFSYDVKMKEKGDIPEGYSVSREKKERFSLILESASTNQTSMYLCASSVRGTQYFGPGTRLLVL.

This clonotype was counted many times. V usage is TRBV10-2 and J usage is TRBJ2-3, with 7 bases fitting TRBD1. V was clipped by 4 bases and J by 1 base; unmatched bases: 11. This CDR3 contains 17 residues. CDR1 WSHSY and CDR2 SAAADI come from the germline V gene. The CDR3 DNA sequence: TGCGCCAGCAGTGTAGTAGGCACAGGGGCCGGCACAGATACGCAGTATTTT. Translating it yields CASSVVGTGAGTDTQYF.

This clonotype was seen many times. V and J are TRBV5-1 and TRBJ2-2, with 7 nucleotides matching TRBD1. The CDR3 has 18 residues. V trimming: 0 bases; J trimming: 0 bases; junction bases outside the gene matches: 8. The germline gives CDR1 SGHRS, CDR2 YFSETQ. The CDR3 DNA reads as TGCGCCAGCAGCTTGGGACAGGGATATGTGGCGAACACCGGGGAGCTGTTTTTT. It encodes CASSLGQGYVANTGELFF. The whole variable domain, filled in from reference TRBV5-1 and TRBJ2-2, reads KAGVTQTPRYLIKTRGQQVTLSCSPISGHRSVSWYQQTPGQGLQFLFEYFSETQRNKGNFPGRFSGRQFSNSRSEMNVSTLELGDSALYLCASSLGQGYVANTGELFFGEGSRLTVL.

The J gene is TRBJ1-2, the V gene TRBV6-1, with D tentatively TRBD1 (6 bases). The germline V gene encodes CDR1 MNHNS and CDR2 SASEGT. V was clipped by 4 bases and J by 7 bases, with 13 bases between them. The CDR3 consists of 13 residues. This chain's CDR3 is CASSGQESSGYTF. In DNA form, the CDR3 reads TGTGCCAGCAGTGGACAGGAGAGCTCTGGCTACACCTTC.

This clonotype occurred many times. This chain connects TRBV3-1 to TRBJ2-7, with D perhaps TRBD1 (6 bases). Germline V gene data show CDR1 as LGHDT and CDR2 as YNNKEL (reference sequence). V was shortened by 5 bases and J by 6 bases, with 14 bases between the two germline ends. This CDR3 is 13 amino acids long. The CDR3 region is CASSSLGAIEQYF. CDR3 bases: TGTGCCAGCAGCTCTTTGGGGGCGATCGAGCAGTACTTC.

As for this clonotype: This may come from a read error, since a much larger clone is one base off. This chain links TRBV7-8 with TRBJ1-6; 8 nucleotides match TRBD1. This CDR3 is built from 15 residues. Germline lookup yields CDR1 SGHVS and CDR2 FQNEAQ. CDR3 in DNA: TGTGCCAGCGGCTTAGGACAGGGAAGACGATCACCCCTCCACTTT. It codes for CASGLGQGRRSPLHF.

This clonotype was recorded many times. The CDR3 loop reads CAWKGSEYYEQYF. DNA for the CDR3: TGTGCCTGGAAAGGCAGCGAATACTACGAGCAGTACTTC. The J gene is TRBJ2-7, the V gene TRBV30; D gene ambiguous. From germline, CDR1 is GTSNPN and CDR2 SVGIG (reference sequence). Trimming took off 4 bases at V and 3 bases at J, with 13 bases between the two ends. This CDR3 spans 13 amino acids.

This clonotype has a count of ten or more. V and J are TRBV19 and TRBJ1-1, with D tentatively TRBD1 (6 bases). The V gene's germline CDR1 is LNHDA and CDR2 SQIVND (reference sequence). Trimming removed 5 bases at V and 5 bases at J, with 12 bases between. The CDR3 length is 13 residues. This CDR3 reads CASSFQTGTEAFF. The CDR3, as DNA: TGTGCCAGTAGTTTCCAGACAGGAACTGAAGCTTTCTTT. The variable domain in full, completed from reference TRBV19 and TRBJ1-1, reads DGGITQSPKYLFRKEGQNVTLSCEQNLNHDAMYWYRQDPGQGLRLIYYSQIVNDFQKGDIAEGYSVSREKKESFPLTVTSAQKNPTAFYLCASSFQTGTEAFFGQGTRLTVV.

This clonotype was counted many times. This chain uses TRBV7-8 with TRBJ2-3; D perhaps matches TRBD2 (6 bases). V lost 5 bases and J lost 6, with 21 bases in between. Per germline, CDR1 SGHVS and CDR2 FQNEAQ. This CDR3 has 16 amino acids. The chain's CDR3 is CASSRGGAGKSDTQYF. CDR3 DNA: TGTGCCAGCAGCCGGGGTGGGGCGGGAAAATCCGATACGCAGTATTTT.

About this clonotype itself: The germline gene is not matched at one end of the junction; a read error may be the cause. The chain recombines TRBV7-8 with TRBJ2-2; 7 positions match TRBD2. This CDR3 is built from 13 residues. CDR1 SGHVS and CDR2 FQNEAQ come from the germline V gene. The CDR3 reads CASGLGGTGELFF. DNA for the CDR3: TGTGCCAGCGGCTTGGGGGGGACCGGGGAGCTGTTTTTT.

This clonotype was found many times. The rearrangement links TRBV20-1 to TRBJ1-5; D perhaps matches TRBD1 (5 bases). The V gene's germline CDR1 is DFQATT and CDR2 SNEGSKA (reference sequence). CDR3 size: 14 residues. V was cut by 0 bases and J by 5 bases, with 11 bases left in between. The CDR3 DNA reads TGCAGTGCTAGAGACCTGAGGGGTTATCAGCCCCAGCATTTT. Protein sequence: CSARDLRGYQPQHF.

The rearrangement joins TRBV10-3 to TRBJ2-6; possibly TRBD1 or TRBD2 for D (5 bases each). Deletions cut 2 bases from V and 0 bases from J, with 5 bases between. Germline CDR1 reads ENHRY; CDR2 reads SYGVKD. The CDR3 extends over 15 amino acids. CDR3 sequence (DNA): TGTGCCATCAGTGAGGGGGGCTCTGGGGCCAACGTCCTGACTTTC. This translates into CAISEGGSGANVLTF.

This clonotype was counted many times. The rearrangement joins TRBV10-3 to TRBJ1-2; D remains ambiguous. The CDR3 has 13 amino acids. The germline gives CDR1 ENHRY, CDR2 SYGVKD. V was pared by 0 bases and J by 4 bases, with 6 bases between. The CDR3 spells CAISESDGYGYTF. The CDR3 region has the DNA TGTGCCATCAGTGAGTCGGACGGCTATGGCTACACCTTC.

The rearrangement uses TRBV25-1 and TRBJ2-5; D unclear. Looked up from germline, CDR1 is MGHDK and CDR2 is SYGVNS. Trimming pared 8 bases from V and 0 bases from J, leaving 7 bases between. The CDR3 is 12 amino acids. The CDR3: CASWPDQETQYF. The CDR3 DNA sequence: TGTGCCAGCTGGCCAGACCAAGAGACCCAGTACTTC.

This clonotype has just a few counts. The V call is TRBV24-1, the J call TRBJ2-1; 7 bases are a match to TRBD2. This CDR3 is built from 17 residues. The germline V gene has CDR1 KGHDR and CDR2 SFDVKD. V trimming: 2 bases; J trimming: 6 bases; junction bases outside the gene matches: 12. DNA for the CDR3: TGTGCCACCAGTGATTGGGGACCGGGACTATGGGGCAATGAGCAGTTCTTC. Amino acid sequence: CATSDWGPGLWGNEQFF.

As concerns this clonotype: A much bigger clone sits one base away, suggesting this may be a read error. The V gene is TRBV7-9, the J gene TRBJ2-1; D unclear. The germline V and J ends were trimmed by 5 bases and 5 bases, with 7 bases remaining between them. This CDR3 is 12 amino acids long. CDR1 SEHNR and CDR2 FQNEAQ come from the germline V gene (reference sequence). CDR3 sequence: CASSIRDNEQFF. The CDR3 DNA sequence: TGTGCCAGCAGCATAAGGGACAATGAGCAGTTCTTC.

This clonotype was seen repeatedly, ten times or more. The chain uses TRBV28 and TRBJ2-7; 9 bases align to TRBD1. Germline CDR1 and CDR2: MDHEN and SYDVKM. The CDR3 consists of 15 residues. Trimming removed 6 bases from V and 3 bases from J; junction bases left unmatched: 9. The CDR3 DNA sequence: TGTGCCAGCAGCCATACCGAGACAGGGGGCTACGAGCAGTACTTC. It specifies CASSHTETGGYEQYF.

This clonotype has ten or more counts. The chain combines TRBV14 with TRBJ1-6; D is ambiguous. Germline lookup yields CDR1 SGHDN and CDR2 FVKESK. The CDR3 runs to 14 residues. V lost 0 bases to trimming and J lost 5 bases, with 5 bases between them. CDR3 sequence: CASSQEVNNSPLHF. The CDR3 bases are TGTGCCAGCAGCCAAGAGGTTAATAATTCACCCCTCCACTTT.

The chain has TRBV4-2 and TRBJ2-2; D not resolved. Per germline, CDR1 LGHNA and CDR2 YNFKEQ. The CDR3 consists of 14 residues. The ends were cut back, 0 bases at V and 11 bases at J, with 13 bases in the middle. CDR3 coding DNA: TGTGCCAGCAGCCAAGAGGGTGCGAGTGAAGAGCTGTTTTTT. Its protein product is CASSQEGASEELFF.

This clonotype has at least ten counts. The J gene is TRBJ2-7, the V gene TRBV10-3; D unresolved. Germline loops: CDR1 ENHRY, CDR2 SYGVKD. The length of the CDR3 is 12 residues. Between the trimmed V and J ends, which lost 0 bases and 4 bases, there was a span of 4 bases. The chain's CDR3 is CAISESGYEQYF. The CDR3 DNA follows: TGTGCCATCAGTGAGTCAGGGTACGAGCAGTACTTC.

Points on this clonotype: A read error may be the cause here, since a much bigger clone is one base away. The rearrangement uses TRBV6-1 and TRBJ2-1; D might be TRBD2 (6 bases). Germline V lookup: CDR1 MNHNS, CDR2 SASEGT. V was shortened by 6 bases and J by 1 base, with 22 bases between the two germline ends. The CDR3 is 18 residues long. The CDR3 reads CASRDASVSKGSYNEQFF. The CDR3 nucleotides are TGTGCCAGCAGGGACGCTAGCGTGAGTAAAGGATCCTACAATGAGCAGTTCTTC.

Remarks on this clonotype: One end of the junction varies from germline; a read error may be responsible. This chain links TRBV7-2 with TRBJ1-2; no firm D call. The length of the CDR3 is 13 residues. CDR1 SGHTA and CDR2 FQGNSA come from the germline V gene. The DNA for the CDR3 is TGTGCCAACAGCCCCGTGGACGGCTATGGCTACACCTTC. Its protein product is CANSPVDGYGYTF.